These 24 T cell receptor beta chains share one sample of origin, sequenced in a study of blood T cell repertoires in COVID-19. Using immunoSEQ multiplex PCR, the repertoire was profiled, and TCRdb retains in-frame clones only, with some absent. The sample comprises some 400,000 clones, more than 65% of which are singletons, and around 1% rests with the top ten. The sequencing sample was made of peripheral blood. Source of these receptors: a human donor with acute or convalescent COVID-19. The donor label of this sample is uncertain.

This chain links TRBV6-2 or TRBV6-3 with TRBJ2-3; maybe TRBD2 (6 bases). Trimming pared 6 bases from V and 3 bases from J, leaving 13 bases between. The CDR3 runs to 14 residues. Germline CDR1 reads MNHEY; CDR2 reads SVGEGT. In DNA form, the CDR3 reads TGTGCCAGCAGCCCCGGGACTTATACAGATACGCAGTATTTT. Translation gives CASSPGTYTDTQYF.

This clone was picked up a small number of times. The rearrangement uses TRBV30 and TRBJ1-1; D is unresolved. There are 14 residues in the CDR3. The germline V gene encodes CDR1 GTSNPN and CDR2 SVGIG (reference sequence). The V end was cut by 5 bases, the J end by 5 bases, with 18 bases between. CDR3 amino acids: CAWDALGGRTEAFF. The CDR3 DNA is TGTGCCTGGGATGCCTTGGGAGGGCGGACTGAAGCTTTCTTT.

This clone was observed a handful of times. J is TRBJ2-1 and V is TRBV3-1 (or the pseudogene TRBV3-2), with D perhaps matching TRBD2 (5 bases). Germline CDR1 reads LGHDT; CDR2 reads YNNKEL (reference sequence). The CDR3 has 15 amino acids. V gave up 3 bases and J gave up 5 bases, with 14 bases separating them. The CDR3 region is CASSQSVGRHNEQFF. The CDR3 nucleotides are TGTGCCAGCAGCCAGTCAGTAGGGAGACACAATGAGCAGTTCTTC.

The V gene is TRBV30, the J gene TRBJ1-3; 8 bases map to TRBD1. V lost 8 bases, J lost 4 bases, and 10 bases stayed unmatched. Looked up from germline, CDR1 is GTSNPN and CDR2 is SVGIG (reference sequence). The CDR3 has 14 amino acids. The CDR3, as DNA: TGTGCCAGCACTCTACAGGGGGTAGGAAACACCATATATTTT. Protein sequence: CASTLQGVGNTIYF.

Notes on this clone: Other nucleotide sequences in the sample specify the same CDR3. This sequence joins TRBV5-1 and TRBJ1-5; the D is unclear. V was trimmed by 0 bases and J by 7 bases, leaving 8 bases between them. Germline assignment: CDR1 SGHRS and CDR2 YFSETQ. The length of the CDR3 is 13 residues. The CDR3 DNA follows: TGCGCCAGCAGCTTGGACCCGGGGCAGCCCCAGCATTTT. Translation gives CASSLDPGQPQHF. Full variable domain (outside the CDR3, taken from reference TRBV5-1 and TRBJ1-5): KAGVTQTPRYLIKTRGQQVTLSCSPISGHRSVSWYQQTPGQGLQFLFEYFSETQRNKGNFPGRFSGRQFSNSRSEMNVSTLELGDSALYLCASSLDPGQPQHFGDGTRLSIL.

Notes on this clone: The same CDR3 can be traced to other DNA sequences in this sample. The genes are TRBV19 and TRBJ2-7; 9 nucleotides agree with TRBD1. The germline gives CDR1 LNHDA, CDR2 SQIVND (reference sequence). Unmatched junction bases numbered 9, after V lost 5 bases and J lost 4 bases. CDR3 length: 15 amino acids. CDR3 sequence reads: CASSDPGQGSYEQYF. CDR3 nucleotides: TGTGCCAGTAGTGATCCGGGACAGGGTTCGTACGAGCAGTACTTC.

This clone has more than one count but fewer than ten. The chain links TRBV6-6 to TRBJ2-5; a possible D gene is TRBD2 (7 bases). The CDR3 totals 14 residues. Germline CDR1 reads MNHNY; CDR2 reads SVGAGI (reference sequence). The ends were cut back, 2 bases at V and 5 bases at J, with 12 bases in the middle. The CDR3 coding sequence is TGTGCCAGCAGTTACAGGGGGAGGGGGGAGACCCAGTACTTC. It translates to CASSYRGRGETQYF.

In this sample, this clone turned up many times. J is TRBJ1-2 and V is TRBV30; 10 nucleotides align to TRBD1. The CDR3 has 15 residues. Germline V CDR1 and CDR2: GTSNPN, SVGIG (reference sequence). Trimming removed 2 bases from V and 7 bases from J; junction bases left unmatched: 10. The CDR3 coding sequence is TGTGCCTGGAGTATTGGGACAGGGGCCTTCCCTGGCTACACCTTC. Its translation: CAWSIGTGAFPGYTF.

The V gene is TRBV11-2, the J gene TRBJ1-2; 8 bases agree with TRBD1. V shed 5 bases, J shed 2 bases, and the junction held 10 bases outside the gene matches. The CDR3 length is 16 residues. Germline V gives CDR1 SGHAT, CDR2 FQNNGV. For the CDR3, the DNA is TGTGCCAGCAGCCAGGGTCCGGACAGGGTGAACTATGGCTACACCTTC. This encodes CASSQGPDRVNYGYTF.

Ten or more counts support this clone. The V call is TRBV2, the J call TRBJ2-3, with TRBD1 matching over 7 bases. Trimming cost V 1 base and J 4 bases; bases outside gene matches: 5. The CDR3 loop spans 15 amino acids. Germline V CDR1 and CDR2: SNHLY, FYNNEI. CDR3: CASSEEGGAADTQYF. DNA of the CDR3: TGTGCCAGCAGTGAAGAAGGGGGCGCGGCAGATACGCAGTATTTT.

This clone was recorded once. The J gene is TRBJ2-7, the V gene TRBV10-2, with D possibly being TRBD1 (5 bases). V dropped 4 bases and J dropped 5 bases, with 12 bases sitting between them. Germline V gene lookup returns CDR1 WSHSY and CDR2 SAAADI. The CDR3 length is 13 residues. CDR3: CASSVNRRNEQYF. CDR3 DNA: TGCGCCAGCAGTGTAAACAGGAGAAACGAGCAGTACTTC.

The chain couples TRBV2 to TRBJ2-2; D is undetermined. The ends were cut back, 8 bases at V and 6 bases at J, with 7 bases in the middle. The germline V gene has CDR1 SNHLY and CDR2 FYNNEI. The CDR3 loop spans 11 amino acids. CDR3 DNA sequence: TGTGCCAGCTTCTACCCCGGGGAGCTGTTTTTT. Its protein product is CASFYPGELFF.

The chain is built from TRBV6-5 and TRBJ2-7; possibly TRBD2 for D (6 bases). Germline V gene sequence: CDR1 MNHEY, CDR2 SVGAGI. V shed 11 bases and J shed 5 bases, with 16 bases lying between them. The CDR3 runs 12 residues. This chain's CDR3 is CAGQDYRNEQYF. Written as DNA, the CDR3 is TGTGCCGGCCAGGACTATCGCAACGAGCAGTACTTC.

The V gene is TRBV24-1, the J gene TRBJ2-5, with 8 bases lining up with TRBD2. The CDR3 is made up of 16 amino acids. Germline CDR1 KGHDR, CDR2 SFDVKD. Trimming took 4 bases from V and 2 from J; bases not matched to a gene: 8. CDR3 loop: CATSDSGSGAQETQYF. The CDR3 nucleotides read TGTGCCACCAGTGACTCTGGTAGCGGGGCGCAAGAGACCCAGTACTTC.

This rearrangement joins TRBV7-9 to TRBJ1-2, with D possibly matching TRBD1 (6 bases). CDR1 is SEHNR and CDR2 is FQNEAQ in the germline V gene (reference sequence). Trimming pared 4 bases from V and 2 bases from J, leaving 8 bases between. The CDR3 has 13 residues. In DNA form, the CDR3 reads TGTGCCAGCAGCTGGACAGAGAACTATGGCTACACCTTC. This codes for CASSWTENYGYTF.

The V gene is TRBV15, the J gene TRBJ1-3, with no clear D. CDR1 is LNHNV, CDR2 YYDKDF, per germline (reference sequence). Deletions cut 6 bases from V and 0 bases from J, with 6 bases between. The CDR3 loop spans 13 amino acids. The CDR3 here is CATRTRSGNTIYF. The DNA for the CDR3 is TGTGCCACCAGGACTCGCTCTGGAAACACCATATATTTT.

V is TRBV7-9 and J is TRBJ1-1; D is undetermined. The CDR3 sequence is 15 residues long. CDR1 and CDR2 (germline): SEHNR, FQNEAQ (reference sequence). V lost 1 base to trimming and J lost 0 bases, with 9 bases between them. DNA of the CDR3: TGTGCCAGCAGCTTAGTGTCCCAAATGAACACTGAAGCTTTCTTT. Protein sequence: CASSLVSQMNTEAFF. The full variable domain, in which reference TRBV7-9 and TRBJ1-1 provide the parts outside the CDR3, is DTGVSQNPRHKITKRGQNVTFRCDPISEHNRLYWYRQTLGQGPEFLTYFQNEAQLEKSRLLSDRFSAERPKGSFSTLEIQRTEQGDSAMYLCASSLVSQMNTEAFFGQGTRLTVV.

This clone was seen once. V gene TRBV5-1 combines with J gene TRBJ2-1, with 8 bases identical to TRBD1. CDR3 length: 18 amino acids. Germline V gives CDR1 SGHRS, CDR2 YFSETQ. J lost 7 bases, V lost 3 bases, and 18 bases had no gene match. Here the CDR3 reads CASSSIGQGGYQKNEQFF. The CDR3 DNA sequence: TGCGCCAGCAGCTCAATTGGACAGGGCGGCTACCAAAAAAATGAGCAGTTCTTC.

This clone was recorded once. CDR3 amino acids: CASSLLQGNEQFF. CDR3 DNA sequence: TGTGCCAGCAGTCTCCTACAGGGGAATGAGCAGTTCTTC. This chain uses TRBV7-9 with TRBJ2-1, with 7 bases matching TRBD1. The CDR3 has 13 amino acids. Germline CDR1 reads SEHNR; CDR2 reads FQNEAQ (reference sequence). Trimming at V came to 6 bases and at J to 7 bases, leaving 6 bases not matched to a gene.

The rearrangement joins TRBV18 to TRBJ2-7; D perhaps matches TRBD1 (6 bases). This CDR3 region has 15 residues. The germline V gene has CDR1 KGHSH and CDR2 LQKENI. The V gene lost 6 bases and the J gene lost 6 bases, with 21 bases spanning the gap. In DNA, the CDR3 is TGTGCCAGCTCCCTTGGACAGCTTACACTGGGCGAGCAGTACTTC. Translating it yields CASSLGQLTLGEQYF.

The rearrangement uses TRBV7-2 and TRBJ2-5, with 11 bases fitting TRBD2. This CDR3 spans 15 amino acids. CDR1 and CDR2 from the germline V gene are SGHTA and FQGNSA. J lost 1 base, V lost 6 bases, and 4 bases had no gene match. CDR3 amino acids: CASRFSGGAQETQYF. The CDR3 DNA reads as TGTGCCAGCAGGTTTAGCGGGGGGGCCCAAGAGACCCAGTACTTC.

The chain recombines TRBV6-5 with TRBJ2-3; unclear D gene. V lost 7 bases and J 4 bases, leaving 15 bases between the germline ends. CDR1 is MNHEY and CDR2 is SVGAGI in the germline V gene. This CDR3 is built from 14 residues. The CDR3 coding sequence is TGTGCCAGCACATCCCCCAAGCCCCCAGATACGCAGTATTTT. This translates into CASTSPKPPDTQYF.

This clone was observed once. The J gene is TRBJ1-1, the V gene TRBV4-1; tentative D call: TRBD1 (5 bases). Germline V gives CDR1 MGHRA, CDR2 YSYEKL. Trimming removed 3 bases from V and 4 bases from J, with 9 bases in between. This CDR3 comprises 13 residues. The CDR3 DNA follows: TGCGCCAGCAGCCACACAGGTGCCACTGAAGCTTTCTTT. Translating gives CASSHTGATEAFF.

This clone was seen more than once but under ten times. The CDR3 loop is CSVTGGGRTYEQYF. DNA for the CDR3: TGCAGCGTCACCGGCGGGGGGCGTACCTACGAGCAGTACTTC. The V gene is TRBV29-1, the J gene TRBJ2-7, with 8 bases that match TRBD2. The CDR3 is 14 residues long. In germline, CDR1 is SQVTM, CDR2 ANQGSEA. V shed 6 bases, J shed 2 bases, and the junction held 9 bases outside the gene matches.